This T cell receptor beta chain came from a study of T cells after yellow fever vaccination. Overall study results and limits: The study re-detected most primary-vaccination clones after the booster (approximately 96% CD4, roughly 85% CD8).

Generation of TCR cDNA used 5'RACE template switching (which added a universal primer site and UMIs). TCRdb reprocessed the 5' RACE reads with MiXCR, giving one entry per CDR3 protein. The sample has approximately 550,000 distinct CDR3 sequences; roughly 12% are singletons. V lost 5 bases to trimming and J lost 1 base; unmatched junction nucleotides: 17. CDR1 and CDR2 (germline): MDHEN, SYDVKM. The CDR3 covers 19 residues. As concerns this clonotype: No antigen is known for it.

The receptor comes from a young man who received the YFV17D yellow fever vaccine. The sequencing used PBMCs, collected on the day of the yellow fever booster vaccination. This sequence joins TRBV28 and TRBJ2-7, with TRBD2 matching over 10 bases. The CDR3 loop reads CASSPTTYRTSGESYEQYF. The CDR3 nucleotides read TGTGCCAGCAGTCCTACCACATACCGGACTAGCGGAGAATCCTACGAGCAGTACTTC.